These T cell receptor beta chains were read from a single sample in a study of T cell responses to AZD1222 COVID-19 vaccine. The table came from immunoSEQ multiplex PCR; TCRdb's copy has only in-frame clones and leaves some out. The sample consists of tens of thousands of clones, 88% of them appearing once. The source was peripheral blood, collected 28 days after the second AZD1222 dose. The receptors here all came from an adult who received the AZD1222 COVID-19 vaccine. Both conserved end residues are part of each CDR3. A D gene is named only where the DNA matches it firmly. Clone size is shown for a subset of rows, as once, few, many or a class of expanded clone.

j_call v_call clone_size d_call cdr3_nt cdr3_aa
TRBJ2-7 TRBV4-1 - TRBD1 TGCGCCAGCAGCCAAGATCGGGACAGGTCCTACGAGCAGTACTTC CASSQDRDRSYEQYF
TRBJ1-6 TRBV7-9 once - TGTGCCAGCAGCCGACAGGCGCCGCCCCTCCACTTT CASSRQAPPLHF
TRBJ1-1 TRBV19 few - TGTGCCAGTAATTTTCAGGGGCAGGTTGAAGCTTTCTTT CASNFQGQVEAFF
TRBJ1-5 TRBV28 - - TGTGCCAGCAGTCAAGGGGGGGGGCGGTTTCAGCCCCAGCATTTT CASSQGGGRFQPQHF
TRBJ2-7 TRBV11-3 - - TGTGCCAGCAGCTTACCACGGGGGTACTCCTACGAGCAGTACTTC CASSLPRGYSYEQYF
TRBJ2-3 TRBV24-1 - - TGTGCCACCAGTGACCTGGACAGTACGAGGGATACGCAGTATTTT CATSDLDSTRDTQYF
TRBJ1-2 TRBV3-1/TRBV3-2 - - TGTGCCAGCAGCCATCCGGGGTTCTATGGCTACACCTTC CASSHPGFYGYTF
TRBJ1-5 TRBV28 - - TGTGCCAGCAGTTTATTTTTTACAGGATTAGGCCCTCAGCCCCAGCATTTT CASSLFFTGLGPQPQHF
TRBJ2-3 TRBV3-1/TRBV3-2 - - TGTGCCAGCAGCCAAGTGGAAGATACGCAGTATTTT CASSQVEDTQYF
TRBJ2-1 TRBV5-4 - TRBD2 TGTGCCAGCAGCTCGGGGACTAGCGGGAGGGCAGAAGAGCAGTTCTTC CASSSGTSGRAEEQFF
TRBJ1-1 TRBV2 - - TGTGCCAGCAGTGAAGGTGGGACTGTGAACACTGAAGCTTTCTTT CASSEGGTVNTEAFF
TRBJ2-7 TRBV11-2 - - TGTGCCAGCAGCTTAGTGGCAAACTACGAGCAGTACTTC CASSLVANYEQYF
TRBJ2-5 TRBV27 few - TGTGCCAGCAGTTTATCTGGGGGGCGGTGGGAGACCCAGTACTTC CASSLSGGRWETQYF
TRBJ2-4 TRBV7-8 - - TGTGCCAGCAGCTTATTCCACCGGGAGCAACCGGGAGCCAAAAACATTCAGTACTTC CASSLFHREQPGAKNIQYF
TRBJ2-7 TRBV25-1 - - TGTGCCAGCAAAAGCGGACTATCCTACGAGCAGTACTTC CASKSGLSYEQYF
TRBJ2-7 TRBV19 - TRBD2 TGTGCCAGTAGTATAGGGGGCGGGAGAGAGAAGCAGTACTTC CASSIGGGREKQYF
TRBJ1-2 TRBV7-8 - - TGTGCCAGCAGCCGGGACGGCTTCTATGGCTACACCTTC CASSRDGFYGYTF
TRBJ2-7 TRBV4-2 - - TGTGCCAGCAGCCAAGTCGACCCGGAAGTGGAGCAGTACTTC CASSQVDPEVEQYF
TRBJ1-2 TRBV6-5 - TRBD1 TGTGCCAGCAGCGACACAGGGGCCTATGGCTACACCTTC CASSDTGAYGYTF
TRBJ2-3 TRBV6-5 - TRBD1 TGTGCCAGCAACAGAGGCAGGGGGACAGATACGCAGTATTTT CASNRGRGTDTQYF
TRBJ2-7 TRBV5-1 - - TGCGCCAGCAGCATCAACGAGCAGTACTTC CASSINEQYF
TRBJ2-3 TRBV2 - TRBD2 TGTGCCAGCAAACTAGCGGGGAGCACAGATACGCAGTATTTT CASKLAGSTDTQYF
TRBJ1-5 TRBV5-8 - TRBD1 TGTGCCAGCAGCCTAAGGGCCGGGACAGGGAGGCAGCCCCAGCATTTT CASSLRAGTGRQPQHF
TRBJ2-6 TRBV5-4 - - TGTGCCAGCAGCGCGTCCTCGGGGACCTCTGGGGCCAACGTCCTGACTTTC CASSASSGTSGANVLTF
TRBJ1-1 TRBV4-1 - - TGCGCCAGCAGCCAGCAACCCCCGGGTGAAGCTTTCTTT CASSQQPPGEAFF
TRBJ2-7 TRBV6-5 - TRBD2 TGTGCCAGCAGCAGTAGCGGGAGCAGCCCCTACGAGCAGTACTTC CASSSSGSSPYEQYF
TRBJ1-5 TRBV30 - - TGTGCCTGGAGTCGTGACCTAGCAGGCAATCAGCCCCAGCATTTT CAWSRDLAGNQPQHF
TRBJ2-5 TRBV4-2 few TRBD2 TGTGCCAGCAGCCGACCCCAGACTAGCGGGGGACCCAGTCTTCAAGAGACCCAGTACTTC CASSRPQTSGGPSLQETQYF
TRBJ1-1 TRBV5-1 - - TGCGCCAGCAGCTTGGAGGTGAACACTGAAGCTTTCTTT CASSLEVNTEAFF
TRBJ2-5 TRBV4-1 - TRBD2 TGCGCCAGCAGCCAAGATGGTAGCGGGGGGGTACAAGAGACCCAGTACTTC CASSQDGSGGVQETQYF
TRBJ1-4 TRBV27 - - TGTGCCAGCAGGAAACTGGGGGGTCATGAAAAACTGTTTTTT CASRKLGGHEKLFF
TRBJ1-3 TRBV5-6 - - TGTGCCAGCATCCGCGGTAGGAACATCGTCGGAAACACCATATATTTT CASIRGRNIVGNTIYF
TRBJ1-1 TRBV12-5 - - TGTGCTAGTGCGAACAGATGGAACACTGAAGCTTTCTTT CASANRWNTEAFF
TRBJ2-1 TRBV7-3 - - TGTGCCAGCAGCTCCCACGGGGGATTCTACAATGAGCAGTTCTTC CASSSHGGFYNEQFF
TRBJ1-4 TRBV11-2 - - TGTGCCAGCAGCTTAGGGGTCTTGCGTAATGAAAAACTGTTTTTT CASSLGVLRNEKLFF
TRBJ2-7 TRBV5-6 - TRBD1 TGTGCCAGCAGCGGGGGGACAGGGTTGCCCTACGAGCAGTACTTC CASSGGTGLPYEQYF
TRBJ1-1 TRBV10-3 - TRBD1 TGTGCCATCAGTGAAGGACAGGGGGCTGAAGCTTTCTTT CAISEGQGAEAFF